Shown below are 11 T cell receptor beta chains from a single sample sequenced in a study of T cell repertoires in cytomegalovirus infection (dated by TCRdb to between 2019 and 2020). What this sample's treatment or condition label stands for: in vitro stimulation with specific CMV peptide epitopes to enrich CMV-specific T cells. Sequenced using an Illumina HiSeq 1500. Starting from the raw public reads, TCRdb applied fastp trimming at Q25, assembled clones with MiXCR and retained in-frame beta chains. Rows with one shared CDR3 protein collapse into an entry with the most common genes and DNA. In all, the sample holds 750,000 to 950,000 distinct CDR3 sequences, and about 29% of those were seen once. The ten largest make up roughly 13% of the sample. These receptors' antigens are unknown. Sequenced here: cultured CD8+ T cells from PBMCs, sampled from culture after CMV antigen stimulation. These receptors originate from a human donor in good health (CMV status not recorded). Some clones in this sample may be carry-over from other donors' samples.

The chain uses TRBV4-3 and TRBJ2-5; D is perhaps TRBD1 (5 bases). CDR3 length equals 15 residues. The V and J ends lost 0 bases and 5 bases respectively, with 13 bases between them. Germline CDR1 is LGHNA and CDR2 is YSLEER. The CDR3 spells CASSQETSRVETQYF. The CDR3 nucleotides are TGCGCCAGCAGCCAAGAAACTTCCAGGGTGGAGACCCAGTACTTC.

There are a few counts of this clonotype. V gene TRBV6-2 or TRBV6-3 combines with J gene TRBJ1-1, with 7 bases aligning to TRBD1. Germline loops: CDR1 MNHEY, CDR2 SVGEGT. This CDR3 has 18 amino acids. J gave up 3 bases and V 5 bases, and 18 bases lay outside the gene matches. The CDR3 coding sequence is TGTGCCAGCAGTGTTACAGGGGTATCTATTATAAAGGACACTGAAGCTTTCTTT. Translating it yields CASSVTGVSIIKDTEAFF.

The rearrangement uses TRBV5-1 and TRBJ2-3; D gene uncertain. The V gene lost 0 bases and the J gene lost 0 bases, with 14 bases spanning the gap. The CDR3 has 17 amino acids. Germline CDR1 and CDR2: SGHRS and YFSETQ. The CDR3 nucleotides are TGCGCCAGCAGCTTGGGTCGCGTAGGAACTAGCACAGATACGCAGTATTTT. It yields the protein CASSLGRVGTSTDTQYF.

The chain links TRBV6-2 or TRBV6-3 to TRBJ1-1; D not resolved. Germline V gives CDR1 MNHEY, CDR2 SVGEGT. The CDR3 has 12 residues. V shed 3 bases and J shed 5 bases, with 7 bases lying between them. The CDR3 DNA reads TGTGCCAGCAGTTATATGGGGACTGAAGCTTTCTTT. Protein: CASSYMGTEAFF.

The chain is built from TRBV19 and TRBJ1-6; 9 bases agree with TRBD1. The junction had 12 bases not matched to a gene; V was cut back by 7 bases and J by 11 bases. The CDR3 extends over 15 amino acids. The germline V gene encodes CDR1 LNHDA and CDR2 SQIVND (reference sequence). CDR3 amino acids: CASTKTGGRPTPLHF. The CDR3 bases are TGTGCCAGTACCAAGACAGGGGGGAGACCGACACCCCTCCACTTT. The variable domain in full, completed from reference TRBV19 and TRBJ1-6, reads DGGITQSPKYLFRKEGQNVTLSCEQNLNHDAMYWYRQDPGQGLRLIYYSQIVNDFQKGDIAEGYSVSREKKESFPLTVTSAQKNPTAFYLCASTKTGGRPTPLHFGNGTRLTVT.

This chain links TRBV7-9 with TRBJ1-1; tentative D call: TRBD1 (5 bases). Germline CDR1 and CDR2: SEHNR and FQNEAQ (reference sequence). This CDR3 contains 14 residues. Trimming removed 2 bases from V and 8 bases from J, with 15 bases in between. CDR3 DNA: TGTGCCAGCAGCTTACTACAGGTTGGCGAAGAAGCTTTCTTT. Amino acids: CASSLLQVGEEAFF.

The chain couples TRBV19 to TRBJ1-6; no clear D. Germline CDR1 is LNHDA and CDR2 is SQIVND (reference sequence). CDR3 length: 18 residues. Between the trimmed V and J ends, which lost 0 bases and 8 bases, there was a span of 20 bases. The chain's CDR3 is CASSIDPFLQAGDSPLHF. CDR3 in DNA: TGTGCCAGTAGTATAGATCCGTTCCTGCAGGCCGGGGATTCACCCCTCCACTTT.

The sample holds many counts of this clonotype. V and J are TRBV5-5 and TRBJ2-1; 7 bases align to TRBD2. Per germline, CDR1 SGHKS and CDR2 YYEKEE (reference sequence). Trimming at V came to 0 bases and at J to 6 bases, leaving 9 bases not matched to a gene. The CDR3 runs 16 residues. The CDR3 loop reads CASSLGRSGGINEQFF. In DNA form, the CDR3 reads TGTGCCAGCAGCTTGGGGAGGTCGGGGGGAATCAATGAGCAGTTCTTC.

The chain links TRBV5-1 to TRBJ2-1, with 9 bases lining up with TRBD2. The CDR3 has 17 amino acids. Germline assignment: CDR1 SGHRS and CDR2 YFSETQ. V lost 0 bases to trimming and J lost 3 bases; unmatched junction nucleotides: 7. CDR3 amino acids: CASSLAWSSGSYNEQFF. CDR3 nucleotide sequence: TGCGCCAGCAGCTTGGCCTGGAGTAGCGGGAGCTACAATGAGCAGTTCTTC. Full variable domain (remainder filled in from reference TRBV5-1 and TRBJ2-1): KAGVTQTPRYLIKTRGQQVTLSCSPISGHRSVSWYQQTPGQGLQFLFEYFSETQRNKGNFPGRFSGRQFSNSRSEMNVSTLELGDSALYLCASSLAWSSGSYNEQFFGPGTRLTVL.

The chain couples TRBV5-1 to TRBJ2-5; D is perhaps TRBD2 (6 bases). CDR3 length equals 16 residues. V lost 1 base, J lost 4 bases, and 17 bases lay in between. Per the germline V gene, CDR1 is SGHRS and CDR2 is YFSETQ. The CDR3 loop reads CASSLYPRDSGETQYF. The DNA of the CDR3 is TGCGCCAGCAGCTTGTACCCACGGGACTCAGGAGAGACCCAGTACTTC.

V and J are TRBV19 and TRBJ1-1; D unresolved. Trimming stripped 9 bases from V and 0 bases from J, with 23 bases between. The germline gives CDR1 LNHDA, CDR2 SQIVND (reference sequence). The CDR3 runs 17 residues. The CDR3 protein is CASNNYGYGILNTEAFF. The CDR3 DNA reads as TGTGCCAGCAATAATTACGGGTACGGTATCTTGAACACTGAAGCTTTCTTT.